A selection of T cell receptor beta chains follows, all from one sample in a study of shared clonotypes between healthy human individuals. Profiled with immunoSEQ multiplex PCR; TCRdb holds only in-frame clones, not every one. The table shows about 590,000 clones, with roughly 95% occurring only once. The sequenced material came from naive CD8+ T cells sorted from blood. These receptors originate from a woman in her twenties or thirties in good health. The CDR3 runs from the conserved cysteine through the conserved F or W. The D gene is left open where the match is weak. Rows give clone size only sometimes, using once, few, many, or a class for an expanded clone.

j_gene: TRBJ1-5; v_gene: TRBV6-1; d_gene: TRBD1; abundance: -; CDR3nt: TGTGCCAGCAGTGACGGATACAGGGGGAAGAACATTCAGCCCCAGCATTTT; CDR3aa: CASSDGYRGKNIQPQHF
j_gene: TRBJ2-4; v_gene: TRBV7-2; d_gene: -; abundance: -; CDR3nt: TGTGCCAGCAGCTTAGATGGGTTTGGAGCCAAAAACATTCAGTACTTC; CDR3aa: CASSLDGFGAKNIQYF
j_gene: TRBJ1-1; v_gene: TRBV6-5; d_gene: -; abundance: -; CDR3nt: TGTGCCAGCAGTTACTCTATCGCTGGGCTCCCTGAAGCTTTCTTT; CDR3aa: CASSYSIAGLPEAFF
j_gene: TRBJ2-1; v_gene: TRBV29-1; d_gene: -; abundance: -; CDR3nt: TGCAGCCCTACAGGTGAAAATGAGCAGTTCTTC; CDR3aa: CSPTGENEQFF
j_gene: TRBJ1-1; v_gene: TRBV10-1; d_gene: -; abundance: few; CDR3nt: TGCGCCAGCAGTGAGGCAGGAGGGGGGACTGAAGCTTTCTTT; CDR3aa: CASSEAGGGTEAFF
j_gene: TRBJ1-1; v_gene: TRBV7-2; d_gene: -; abundance: -; CDR3nt: TGTGCCAGCAGCTTACGGGGTCCAGGAACTGAAGCTTTCTTT; CDR3aa: CASSLRGPGTEAFF
j_gene: TRBJ1-1; v_gene: TRBV13; d_gene: -; abundance: -; CDR3nt: TGTGCCAGCAGCTCCGGTTATGAAGCTTTCTTT; CDR3aa: CASSSGYEAFF
j_gene: TRBJ2-7; v_gene: TRBV15; d_gene: -; abundance: -; CDR3nt: TGTGCCACCTCGTCCTCCGTGACTAGCTCCTACGAGCAGTACTTC; CDR3aa: CATSSSVTSSYEQYF
j_gene: TRBJ2-5; v_gene: TRBV27; d_gene: -; abundance: -; CDR3nt: TGTGCCAGCAGTCCTACCGGGACCCCGGCGGAGACCCAGTACTTC; CDR3aa: CASSPTGTPAETQYF
j_gene: TRBJ1-5; v_gene: TRBV7-8; d_gene: -; abundance: -; CDR3nt: TGTGCCAGCAGCTTAGCGCCACCCCATCGCAGACCTAGCAATCAGCCCCAGCATTTT; CDR3aa: CASSLAPPHRRPSNQPQHF
j_gene: TRBJ1-5; v_gene: TRBV19; d_gene: -; abundance: once; CDR3nt: TGTGCCAGTAGTATGGTCTTTGGCACCCCAAGCAATCAGCCCCAGCATTTT; CDR3aa: CASSMVFGTPSNQPQHF
j_gene: TRBJ1-4; v_gene: TRBV4-1; d_gene: -; abundance: -; CDR3nt: TGCGCCAGCAGCCAAGATCCGGGGATGGGAAAACTGTTTTTT; CDR3aa: CASSQDPGMGKLFF
j_gene: TRBJ2-3; v_gene: TRBV5-6; d_gene: -; abundance: -; CDR3nt: TGTGCCAGCAGCTTGTGGCCTCCGGAGAGGAGCACAGATACGCAGTATTTT; CDR3aa: CASSLWPPERSTDTQYF
j_gene: TRBJ2-7; v_gene: TRBV28; d_gene: -; abundance: once; CDR3nt: TGTGCCAGCAGCCCCCTGGGGGAGGCCCTAACCTACGAGCAGTACTTC; CDR3aa: CASSPLGEALTYEQYF
j_gene: TRBJ2-1; v_gene: TRBV7-6; d_gene: -; abundance: -; CDR3nt: TGTGCCAGCAGCTTTGAATGGGGGCATGAGCAGTTCTTC; CDR3aa: CASSFEWGHEQFF
j_gene: TRBJ2-7; v_gene: TRBV6-8; d_gene: -; abundance: -; CDR3nt: TGTGCCAGCACAAGGGCAACCGACGAGCAGTACTTC; CDR3aa: CASTRATDEQYF
j_gene: TRBJ2-3; v_gene: TRBV7-2; d_gene: TRBD2; abundance: -; CDR3nt: TGTGCCAGCAGCTTAGGAGCGGGAGCCCCGGATACGCAGTATTTT; CDR3aa: CASSLGAGAPDTQYF
j_gene: TRBJ1-4; v_gene: TRBV18; d_gene: -; abundance: -; CDR3nt: TGTGCCAGCTCACCAGCGGACAGTTCTAATGAAAAACTGTTTTTT; CDR3aa: CASSPADSSNEKLFF